This T cell receptor (beta chain) is drawn from a study of blood T cell repertoires in COVID-19. Here immunoSEQ multiplex PCR was the method, and the copy in TCRdb shows in-frame clones only, minus some. In the table there are about 160,000 clones, 90% to 95% of which are singletons. The receptor was derived from a man aged 45-60 years with acute or convalescent COVID-19. What was sequenced was peripheral blood.

CDR3 protein: CASLLAGYNEQFF. DNA of the CDR3: TGTGCCAGCTTGCTAGCGGGTTACAATGAGCAGTTCTTC. V usage is TRBV7-9 and J usage is TRBJ2-1; 8 nucleotides align to TRBD2. The germline gives CDR1 SEHNR, CDR2 FQNEAQ (reference sequence). J gave up 4 bases and V 8 bases, and 4 bases lay outside the gene matches. The CDR3 covers 13 residues.